This T cell receptor beta chain was identified in a study of T cells in Graves' hyperthyroidism and ophthalmopathy. Study outcomes and limitations: A model of 13 V-J features distinguished ophthalmopathy from stable hyperthyroidism.

When hyperthyroidism was first diagnosed, the blood sample was taken, preceding any ophthalmopathy symptoms. Authors of the study amplified TCR beta CDR3 regions from RNA transcripts. With the HTBI primer set, the TCR CDR3 went through a first round of RT-PCR. TCRdb fed the multiplex PCR reads into MiXCR, producing one record per CDR3 protein. Of hundreds of thousands of distinct CDR3 sequences listed, around 19% are singletons. About this clonotype itself: What it binds is unknown.

The CDR3 has 17 residues. J gave up 5 bases and V 4 bases, and 14 bases lay outside the gene matches. CDR1 SGHDT and CDR2 YYEEEE come from the germline V gene. The sample was blood. The TCR was taken from a woman aged 45-60 years with Graves' hyperthyroidism that later progressed to Graves' ophthalmopathy. The chain links TRBV5-6 to TRBJ1-5; 8 bases match TRBD1. The CDR3: CASSVYRDRSPDQPQHF. The CDR3 DNA follows: TGTGCCAGCAGCGTCTACCGGGACAGGTCGCCCGATCAGCCCCAGCATTTT.